A selection of T cell receptor beta chains follows, all from one sample in a study of neurological immune-mediated disorders. Using its own MiXCR run on the 5' RACE reads, TCRdb lists one record per CDR3 protein. The data hold tens of thousands of distinct CDR3 sequences, with roughly 15% observed a single time. Input material: PBMCs. These receptors were collected from a female donor with HTLV-1-associated myelopathy (HAM/TSP). The CDR3 runs from the conserved cysteine through the conserved F or W. Each record gives: J gene, D gene, V gene, clone size, CDR3 length, CDR3 DNA, CDR3 protein. D genes are given only for firm matches. Not every row has a clone size; where given, it reads once, few, many or a size class.

J: TRBJ2-3
D: TRBD1
V: TRBV5-1
size: many
length: 16
DNA: TGCGCCAGCAGCCTGAGGACAGGGGCAAACACAGATACGCAGTATTTT
CDR3: CASSLRTGANTDTQYF

J: TRBJ2-1
D: .
V: TRBV7-2
size: many
length: 14
DNA: TGTGCCAGCAGCTGGGCAGCGGGTGGCAATGAGCAGTTCTTC
CDR3: CASSWAAGGNEQFF

J: TRBJ2-3
D: TRBD2
V: TRBV4-1
size: many
length: 16
DNA: TGCGCCAGCAGCCCTCATAAGACTAGCTCCTACGATACGCAGTATTTT
CDR3: CASSPHKTSSYDTQYF

J: TRBJ2-7
D: TRBD1
V: TRBV7-9
size: many
length: 15
DNA: TGTGCCAGCAGGCTTACAGGGGGTGCCTCCTACGAGCAGTACTTC
CDR3: CASRLTGGASYEQYF

J: TRBJ1-2
D: .
V: TRBV7-9
size: many
length: 12
DNA: TGTGCCAGCAGCTTATTCGGCTATGGCTACACCTTC
CDR3: CASSLFGYGYTF

J: TRBJ2-4
D: TRBD2
V: TRBV4-3
size: .
length: 19
DNA: TGCGCCAGCAGCCAAGATTTACTAGCGGGGTCCGTTGATTGGGACATTCAGTACTTC
CDR3: CASSQDLLAGSVDWDIQYF

J: TRBJ2-6
D: .
V: TRBV15
size: many
length: 15
DNA: TGTGCCACCAGCACCAGGGGTTCTGGGGCCAACGTCCTGACTTTC
CDR3: CATSTRGSGANVLTF

J: TRBJ1-2
D: .
V: TRBV12-5
size: .
length: 15
DNA: TGTGCTAGTGGTTTGGTAGCTAGGGGTCCCTATGGCTACACCTTC
CDR3: CASGLVARGPYGYTF

J: TRBJ2-3
D: .
V: TRBV29-1
size: many
length: 14
DNA: TGCAGCGTTTTCGTACCTCCCCTCACAGATACGCAGTATTTT
CDR3: CSVFVPPLTDTQYF

J: TRBJ1-6
D: .
V: TRBV20-1
size: many
length: 15
DNA: TGCAGTGCTAGAGATCGGTCGAGGGATAATTCACCCCTCCACTTT
CDR3: CSARDRSRDNSPLHF

J: TRBJ2-7
D: .
V: TRBV4-1
size: many
length: 15
DNA: TGCGCCAGCAGCCAAGATCTACTGAATCCCTACGAGCAGTACTTC
CDR3: CASSQDLLNPYEQYF

J: TRBJ1-1
D: .
V: TRBV7-9
size: many
length: 12
DNA: TGTGCCAGCGGGGGGGGGGGCACTGAAGCTTTCTTT
CDR3: CASGGGGTEAFF

J: TRBJ1-1
D: TRBD1
V: TRBV14
size: .
length: 17
DNA: TGTGCCAGCAGCCAAGCTCAGGGGGCCCTGTCAAACACTGAAGCTTTCTTT
CDR3: CASSQAQGALSNTEAFF

J: TRBJ2-7
D: .
V: TRBV5-1
size: many
length: 15
DNA: TGCGCCAGCAGACGGACTTTCGAAAGCTCCTACGAGCAGTACTTC
CDR3: CASRRTFESSYEQYF

J: TRBJ2-7
D: TRBD1
V: TRBV28
size: many
length: 14
DNA: TGTGCCAGGCCTCCCCAGGACAGGGCAACCGAGCAGTACTTC
CDR3: CARPPQDRATEQYF

J: TRBJ1-2
D: .
V: TRBV5-1
size: once
length: 14
DNA: TGCGCCAGCAGCCCTAGCGGGGGGGCCTATGGCTACACCTTC
CDR3: CASSPSGGAYGYTF

J: TRBJ2-7
D: .
V: TRBV25-1
size: many
length: 14
DNA: TGTGCCAGCAGTGAATCCGGGAGAGGAAACTCGCAGTACTTC
CDR3: CASSESGRGNSQYF

J: TRBJ1-1
D: .
V: TRBV7-4
size: many
length: 15
DNA: TGTGCCAGCAGCTCACAGAGCCCGGGGAACACTGAAGCTTTCTTT
CDR3: CASSSQSPGNTEAFF

J: TRBJ2-1
D: .
V: TRBV12-3/TRBV12-4
size: many
length: 16
DNA: TGTGCCAGCAGTTTGAGGGCGCGTAGCGCCTCCAATGAGCAGTTCTTC
CDR3: CASSLRARSASNEQFF

J: TRBJ2-2
D: .
V: TRBV25-1
size: many
length: 12
DNA: TGTGCCAGCAGTGATTTGGCCGGGGAGCTGTTTTTT
CDR3: CASSDLAGELFF

J: TRBJ2-1
D: .
V: TRBV12-5
size: many
length: 13
DNA: TGTGCTAGTGGTTTGCTTCAGTACAATGAGCAGTTCTTC
CDR3: CASGLLQYNEQFF

J: TRBJ1-5
D: .
V: TRBV7-2
size: many
length: 14
DNA: TGTGCCAGCAGCTTGAGGGGTGGCAATCAGCCCCAGCATTTT
CDR3: CASSLRGGNQPQHF

J: TRBJ2-7
D: TRBD1
V: TRBV28
size: many
length: 14
DNA: TGTGCCAGCGAAACCGAGACAGGGGGCGCGGAGCAGTACTTC
CDR3: CASETETGGAEQYF

J: TRBJ2-2
D: .
V: TRBV5-1
size: many
length: 12
DNA: TGCGCCAGCAGCTTGGTCGGTGGGGAGCTGTTTTTT
CDR3: CASSLVGGELFF

J: TRBJ1-3
D: .
V: TRBV3-1
size: many
length: 16
DNA: TGTGCCAGCAGCCAATGGTCGGGGGCGTCTGGAAACACCATATATTTT
CDR3: CASSQWSGASGNTIYF

J: TRBJ1-2
D: TRBD1
V: TRBV5-1
size: many
length: 15
DNA: TGCGCCAGCGCATCAGGACAGGGATCCGGCTATGGCTACACCTTC
CDR3: CASASGQGSGYGYTF

J: TRBJ2-1
D: TRBD2
V: TRBV20-1
size: many
length: 14
DNA: TGCAGTGTCAGCGAGGGAGGGACCTACAATGAGCAGTTCTTC
CDR3: CSVSEGGTYNEQFF

J: TRBJ1-2
D: .
V: TRBV5-1
size: many
length: 16
DNA: TGCGCCAGCAGCCGGGACGTGGCAGGGGCGGACTATGGCTACACCTTC
CDR3: CASSRDVAGADYGYTF